A single sample gave rise to the 14 T cell receptor beta chains below, sequenced in a study of shared clonotypes between healthy human individuals. Profiled with immunoSEQ multiplex PCR; TCRdb holds only in-frame clones, not every one. In the table there are around 990,000 clones, approximately 77% of which are singletons. The sequenced sample consisted of memory CD4+ T cells from PBMCs. Noted subset: CD45RA-negative fraction. These receptors came from a man in his late teens or twenties in good health. Some clones in this sample may be carry-over from other donors' samples.

The chain carries TRBV7-3 and TRBJ1-1; D is uncertain. This CDR3 region has 13 residues. Germline loops: CDR1 SGHTA, CDR2 FQGTGA. The ends were cut back, 2 bases at V and 4 bases at J, with 8 bases in the middle. This CDR3 is CASSLYKGTEAFF. The CDR3 coding sequence is TGTGCCAGCAGCTTATATAAGGGCACTGAAGCTTTCTTT. Together with reference TRBV7-3 and TRBJ1-1, the CDR3 gives the full variable domain: GAGVSQTPSNKVTEKGKYVELRCDPISGHTALYWYRQSLGQGPEFLIYFQGTGAADDSGLPNDRFFAVRPEGSVSTLKIQRTERGDSAVYLCASSLYKGTEAFFGQGTRLTVV.

This clone has just a few counts. J is TRBJ1-1 and V is TRBV5-6, with no clear D. The germline V gene has CDR1 SGHDT and CDR2 YYEEEE. V dropped 0 bases and J dropped 1 base, with 10 bases sitting between them. The CDR3 is 15 amino acids. CDR3 in amino acids: CASSLVSAGNTEAFF. For the CDR3, the DNA is TGTGCCAGCAGCTTGGTCTCTGCAGGGAACACTGAAGCTTTCTTT.

The chain uses TRBV10-3 and TRBJ2-7, with D perhaps matching TRBD1 or TRBD2 (6 bases each). CDR1 and CDR2 (germline): ENHRY, SYGVKD. Trimming removed 10 bases at V and 3 bases at J, with 16 bases between. This CDR3 is 13 amino acids long. DNA for the CDR3: TGTGCCACCGCCGGGGGCAGGGACTACGAGCAGTACTTC. This codes for CATAGGRDYEQYF.

Only a few counts were recorded for this clone. The rearrangement uses TRBV5-6 and TRBJ2-5; D gene ambiguous. The CDR3 length is 13 residues. V shed 1 base and J shed 4 bases, with 8 bases lying between them. Germline CDR1 SGHDT, CDR2 YYEEEE. The CDR3 here is CASSLWSGETQYF. The CDR3 DNA reads as TGTGCCAGCAGCTTGTGGAGTGGAGAGACCCAGTACTTC.

This clone has at least ten counts. The chain has TRBV5-4 and TRBJ1-2, with no clear D. The V gene lost 3 bases and the J gene lost 4 bases, with 7 bases spanning the gap. The germline CDR1 and CDR2 sequences are SGHNT and YYREEE (reference sequence). The CDR3 runs to 12 residues. The CDR3 DNA reads TGTGCCAGCAGCTCCGACGGCTATGGCTACACCTTC. This translates into CASSSDGYGYTF.

The chain joins TRBV19 to TRBJ1-4; 7 bases match TRBD1. The CDR3 consists of 16 residues. CDR1 is LNHDA and CDR2 is SQIVND in the germline V gene (reference sequence). The V gene end was trimmed by 6 bases and the J gene end by 5 bases; junction bases not matched to a gene: 12. Written as DNA, the CDR3 is TGTGCCAGTAGCCCTGGGTGGACAGGTTACAATGAAAAACTGTTTTTT. Translation gives CASSPGWTGYNEKLFF.

The CDR3 protein is CASSLFTGAPVPDTQYF. In nucleotides, the CDR3 is TGTGCCAGCAGTTTATTCACAGGGGCCCCTGTCCCAGATACGCAGTATTTT. The gene calls are TRBV27 and TRBJ2-3; 7 bases align to TRBD1. Germline trimming cut 1 base from V and 4 bases from J; bases unmatched to any gene: 11. In germline, CDR1 is MNHEY, CDR2 SMNVEV (reference sequence). CDR3 length: 17 amino acids.

Worth noting for this clone: At one end the junction does not follow the germline gene, possibly because of a read error. This CDR3 is also generated by other DNA sequences in the sample. J is TRBJ2-2 and V is TRBV11-3; D remains ambiguous. This CDR3 has 16 residues. Germline lookup yields CDR1 SGHNT and CDR2 YENEEA. The CDR3 loop reads CASSPAVTRGTGELFF. The DNA of the CDR3 is TGTGCCAGCAGCCCCGCCGTAACGCGAGGCACCGGAGAGCTGTTTTTT.

The J gene is TRBJ2-1, the V gene TRBV29-1, with 11 bases matching TRBD2. Trimming removed 3 bases from V and 10 bases from J; junction bases left unmatched: 5. Germline V gene lookup returns CDR1 SQVTM and CDR2 ANQGSEA. CDR3 size: 13 residues. CDR3 DNA sequence: TGCAGCGTTGAGGCTAGCGGGAGGACGGAGCAGTTCTTC. Translation: CSVEASGRTEQFF.

Note on this clone: Additional DNA sequences in this sample encode the identical CDR3. V usage is TRBV6-6 and J usage is TRBJ2-7; D tentatively reads TRBD1 or TRBD2 (5 bases each). The V end was cut by 2 bases, the J end by 0 bases, with 8 bases between. Germline lookup yields CDR1 MNHNY and CDR2 SVGAGI (reference sequence). The CDR3 loop spans 14 amino acids. The CDR3 DNA follows: TGTGCCAGCAGTTACCCCGGGACCTCCTACGAGCAGTACTTC. Residues: CASSYPGTSYEQYF.

This clone was counted a few times. This rearrangement joins TRBV11-3 to TRBJ2-1, with D tentatively TRBD2 (5 bases). Germline loops: CDR1 SGHNT, CDR2 YENEEA. The CDR3 is 12 amino acids. Trimming took off 4 bases at V and 7 bases at J, with 8 bases between the two ends. In DNA, the CDR3 is TGTGCCAGCAGCTGGGGAGCGAATGAGCAGTTCTTC. This translates into CASSWGANEQFF.

This clone was observed once. The rearrangement joins TRBV9 to TRBJ2-2; possible D gene TRBD2, 6 bases. Trimming removed 0 bases at V and 3 bases at J, with 12 bases between. Germline assignment: CDR1 SGDLS and CDR2 YYNGEE. The CDR3 is 16 amino acids. The CDR3 region has the DNA TGTGCCAGCAGCGTAGGGGGGACTCCATACACCGGGGAGCTGTTTTTT. Translated: CASSVGGTPYTGELFF.

On this clone: Other DNA sequences in the sample encode the same CDR3. In DNA, the CDR3 is TGTGCCAGCAGCCTACAGGGGACCGGGGAGACCCAGTACTTC. It yields the protein CASSLQGTGETQYF. V gene TRBV7-2 combines with J gene TRBJ2-5; 7 nucleotides align to TRBD1. The CDR3 contains 14 residues. In germline, CDR1 is SGHTA, CDR2 FQGNSA. V was pared by 5 bases and J by 5 bases, with 8 bases of the junction left unmatched.

This clone was picked up one time. This CDR3 is also generated by other DNA sequences in the sample. The chain joins TRBV9 to TRBJ1-3, with 7 bases aligning to TRBD1. CDR3 size: 14 residues. The V gene's germline CDR1 is SGDLS and CDR2 YYNGEE. Unmatched junction bases numbered 3, after V lost 3 bases and J lost 3 bases. The CDR3: CASSARDSGNTIYF. The CDR3 region has the DNA TGTGCCAGCAGCGCCCGGGACAGTGGAAACACCATATATTTT.